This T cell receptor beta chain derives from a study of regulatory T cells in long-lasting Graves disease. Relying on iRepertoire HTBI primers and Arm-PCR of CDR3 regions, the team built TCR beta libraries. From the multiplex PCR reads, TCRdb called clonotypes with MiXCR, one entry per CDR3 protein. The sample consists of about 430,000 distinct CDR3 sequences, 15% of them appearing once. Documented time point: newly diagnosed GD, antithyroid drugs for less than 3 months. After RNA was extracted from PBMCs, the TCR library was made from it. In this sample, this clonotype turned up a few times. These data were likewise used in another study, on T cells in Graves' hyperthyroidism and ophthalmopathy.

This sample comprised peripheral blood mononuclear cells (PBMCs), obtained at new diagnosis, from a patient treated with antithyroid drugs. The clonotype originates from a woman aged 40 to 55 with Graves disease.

The CDR3 nucleotides read TGTGCCAGCAGGAATGGAGGGAATTCCTACGAGCAGTACTTC. Translated, it gives CASRNGGNSYEQYF. This rearrangement joins TRBV28 to TRBJ2-7; a possible D gene is TRBD2 (6 bases). The V gene lost 6 bases and the J gene lost 1 base, with 13 bases spanning the gap. The CDR3 covers 14 residues. Germline assignment: CDR1 MDHEN and CDR2 SYDVKM.